Below are 20 T cell receptor beta chains sequenced from a single sample in a study of early T cells in non-severe SARS-CoV-2 infection. One entry per CDR3 protein, called by TCRdb with MiXCR from the 5' RACE reads. This sample has under 25,000 distinct CDR3 sequences; around 4.2% occur once, and the top ten carry approximately 7.8%. Sequencing used whole blood. These receptors all stem from an adult who was a healthcare worker with PCR-confirmed SARS-CoV-2 infection or an uninfected control (not recorded which).

This clonotype has a count of ten or more. The rearrangement joins TRBV12-3 or TRBV12-4 to TRBJ1-5; tentatively, D is TRBD1 (6 bases). The CDR3 spans 14 residues. V was cut by 6 bases and J by 3 bases, with 12 bases left in between. The CDR3 DNA reads as TGTGCCAGCAGCCCCCCAGGGGACAATCAGCCCCAGCATTTT. This sequence encodes CASSPPGDNQPQHF.

There are many counts of this clonotype. The chain recombines TRBV12-3 or TRBV12-4 with TRBJ2-7, with D perhaps TRBD1 (6 bases). V lost 6 bases, J lost 2 bases, and 14 bases lay in between. The CDR3 loop spans 14 amino acids. The CDR3 nucleotides are TGTGCCAGCAGACCTACAGGGTTAACCTACGAGCAGTACTTC. It is translated as CASRPTGLTYEQYF.

The chain employs TRBV6-5 and TRBJ2-1; the match to TRBD2 covers 10 bases. Trimming at V came to 5 bases and at J to 3 bases, leaving 4 bases not matched to a gene. The germline V gene encodes CDR1 MNHEY and CDR2 SVGAGI. CDR3 length equals 15 residues. CDR3 sequence reads: CASSEASGGYNEQFF. CDR3 bases: TGTGCCAGCAGTGAGGCTAGCGGGGGCTACAATGAGCAGTTCTTC.

This clonotype was picked up many times. V usage is TRBV6-5 and J usage is TRBJ1-4; D not resolved. Trimming cost V 0 bases and J 8 bases, with 13 bases left between them. CDR1 and CDR2 (germline): MNHEY, SVGAGI. The CDR3 spans 15 residues. The CDR3 reads CASSYSIGKPEKLFF. In nucleotides, the CDR3 is TGTGCCAGCAGTTACTCGATCGGAAAGCCAGAAAAACTGTTTTTT.

As concerns this clonotype: A much larger clone differs from this one at a single base, so this may be a read error. The chain has TRBV12-3 or TRBV12-4 and TRBJ1-6; D may be TRBD1 (6 bases). The CDR3 is made up of 14 amino acids. The ends were cut back, 3 bases at V and 6 bases at J, with 9 bases in the middle. The CDR3 DNA follows: TGTGCCAGCAGTTTCGGACAGACTAATTCACCCCTCCACTTT. Its protein is CASSFGQTNSPLHF.

This clonotype occurred a few times. This chain connects TRBV18 to TRBJ2-3; 9 nucleotides line up with TRBD1. The CDR3 length is 12 residues. Germline loops: CDR1 KGHSH, CDR2 LQKENI. V gave up 8 bases and J gave up 6 bases; unmatched junction bases: 3. DNA of the CDR3: TGTGCCAGCGGCGGGACAGGGGATACGCAGTATTTT. The encoded protein is CASGGTGDTQYF.

This clonotype appeared many times. The V and J genes are TRBV4-3 and TRBJ1-1; D unresolved. CDR1 and CDR2 (germline): LGHNA, YSLEER. This CDR3 has 15 residues. V lost 0 bases and J 4 bases, leaving 12 bases between the germline ends. Here the CDR3 DNA reads TGCGCCAGCAGCCAAGATTTACCCGGCGGCACTGAAGCTTTCTTT. The encoded protein is CASSQDLPGGTEAFF.

This sequence joins TRBV3-1 and TRBJ2-7; tentative D call: TRBD2 (5 bases). V lost 3 bases and J 9 bases, leaving 18 bases between the germline ends. The CDR3 has 14 amino acids. The V gene's germline CDR1 is LGHDT and CDR2 YNNKEL (reference sequence). CDR3 region: CASSHAEGSAGQYF. In nucleotides, the CDR3 is TGTGCCAGCAGCCATGCCGAAGGGTCCGCGGGGCAGTACTTC.

This clonotype appeared many times. V usage is TRBV5-1 and J usage is TRBJ2-7, with TRBD1 matching over 7 bases. Per the germline V gene, CDR1 is SGHRS and CDR2 is YFSETQ. The ends lost 4 bases at V and 7 bases at J; junction bases unmatched: 8. The CDR3 has 13 residues. As DNA, the CDR3 is TGCGCCAGCAGCGGACAACAGGGGTTGGAGCAGTACTTC. This encodes CASSGQQGLEQYF.

This clonotype was picked up many times. The chain recombines TRBV6-6 with TRBJ2-3; D is unclear. With 3 bases removed from V and 2 bases from J, the gap between germline ends came to 9 bases. CDR1 is MNHNY, CDR2 SVGAGI, per germline (reference sequence). The CDR3 contains 14 residues. The CDR3 loop reads CASSYSAVTDTQYF. CDR3 DNA sequence: TGTGCCAGCAGTTATTCGGCAGTCACAGATACGCAGTATTTT.

This clonotype has more than one count but fewer than ten. This chain links TRBV2 with TRBJ2-5; a weak D match, TRBD2 (6 bases). Germline CDR1 and CDR2: SNHLY and FYNNEI. V was shortened by 3 bases and J by 5 bases, with 13 bases between the two germline ends. This CDR3 region has 14 residues. The CDR3 loop is CASSETLGGETQYF. CDR3 nucleotides: TGTGCCAGCAGTGAGACTCTTGGGGGGGAGACCCAGTACTTC.

This clonotype was seen at least ten times. This sequence joins TRBV20-1 and TRBJ2-3; 10 nucleotides align to TRBD2. Germline V lookup: CDR1 DFQATT, CDR2 SNEGSKA (reference sequence). This CDR3 has 15 residues. V was clipped by 6 bases and J by 3 bases; unmatched bases: 9. CDR3 in amino acids: CSATSLAGKTDTQYF. CDR3 sequence (DNA): TGCAGTGCCACCTCACTAGCGGGGAAGACAGATACGCAGTATTTT.

The chain employs TRBV4-2 and TRBJ1-1; D gene unclear. The germline gives CDR1 LGHNA, CDR2 YNFKEQ. The V and J ends lost 0 bases and 11 bases respectively, with 16 bases between them. The CDR3 has 14 residues. CDR3 DNA sequence: TGTGCCAGCAGCCAAGACCCTGATGGGCTTTCGGCTTTCTTT. It encodes CASSQDPDGLSAFF.

The chain uses TRBV4-3 and TRBJ2-1; unclear D gene. V was trimmed by 0 bases and J by 9 bases, leaving 12 bases between them. In germline, CDR1 is LGHNA, CDR2 YSLEER. This CDR3 is built from 14 residues. For the CDR3, the DNA is TGCGCCAGCAGCCAAGAGGGCAGCTTCGGTGAGCAGTTCTTC. Amino acids: CASSQEGSFGEQFF.

This clonotype has ten or more counts. The chain's CDR3 is CASSATGTEAFF. The CDR3 DNA reads TGTGCCAGCAGCGCGACAGGGACTGAAGCTTTCTTT. The chain employs TRBV6-2 or TRBV6-3 and TRBJ1-1, with 7 bases matching TRBD1. J lost 5 bases, V lost 6 bases, and 3 bases had no gene match. This CDR3 has 12 residues. In germline, CDR1 is MNHEY, CDR2 SVGEGT.

The chain is built from TRBV28 and TRBJ2-7; either TRBD1 or TRBD2 may supply D (5 bases each). The germline V gene encodes CDR1 MDHEN and CDR2 SYDVKM. Deletions cut 10 bases from V and 1 base from J, with 17 bases between. This CDR3 is built from 14 residues. The CDR3 loop is CATGLPGVSYEQYF. The CDR3 region has the DNA TGTGCCACGGGGCTCCCAGGCGTTTCCTACGAGCAGTACTTC.

This clonotype was counted many times. This CDR3 is CASLGTDQETQYF. In DNA, the CDR3 is TGTGCCAGCCTTGGGACGGACCAAGAGACCCAGTACTTC. The chain is built from TRBV5-8 and TRBJ2-5; D may be TRBD1 or TRBD2 (5 bases each). The CDR3 is made up of 13 amino acids. The germline gives CDR1 SGHTS, CDR2 YDEGEE. Deletions cut 7 bases from V and 0 bases from J, with 10 bases between. Variable domain in full (rest from reference TRBV5-8 and TRBJ2-5): EAGVTQSPTHLIKTRGQQATLRCSPISGHTSVYWYQQALGLGLQFLLWYDEGEERNRGNFPPRFSGRQFPNYSSELNVNALELEDSALYLCASLGTDQETQYFGPGTRLLVL.

Ten or more counts support this clonotype. The chain recombines TRBV3-1 with TRBJ2-7; unclear D gene. Germline V gene sequence: CDR1 LGHDT, CDR2 YNNKEL (reference sequence). Trimming took off 4 bases at V and 3 bases at J, with 7 bases between the two ends. The CDR3 is 12 residues long. CDR3 sequence: CASSPGIYEQYF. CDR3 in DNA: TGTGCCAGCAGCCCTGGGATCTACGAGCAGTACTTC.

Sample share makes this clonotype medium-sized (0.01 to 0.1%). J is TRBJ1-5 and V is TRBV20-1; TRBD1 might be the D (5 bases). Trimming took 2 bases from V and 6 from J, leaving 11 bases between them. This CDR3 is built from 13 residues. CDR1 is DFQATT, CDR2 SNEGSKA, per germline (reference sequence). The CDR3 DNA reads TGCAGTGCTAGACAGGGACGATCTCAGCCCCAGCATTTT. It is translated as CSARQGRSQPQHF.

There are many counts of this clonotype. The chain uses TRBV7-7 and TRBJ2-3, with 9 bases lining up with TRBD2. In germline, CDR1 is SSHAT, CDR2 FNYEAQ (reference sequence). The ends lost 1 base at V and 6 bases at J; junction bases unmatched: 2. CDR3 length equals 14 residues. CDR3 DNA sequence: TGTGCCAGCAGCTTAGGAACTAGCGGGGATACGCAGTATTTT. This codes for CASSLGTSGDTQYF.